Listed below are T cell receptor beta chains from one sample, sequenced in a study of response to subunit inactivated influenza vaccine. Each CDR3 protein is one row after TCRdb ran MiXCR on the RT-PCR reads. This table has hundreds of thousands of distinct CDR3 sequences, roughly 13% appearing once. Sequences were derived from PBMCs from blood, sampled about 40 days after vaccination. The receptors stem from a man over 45 who received an inactivated influenza vaccine. The conserved cysteine and the conserved F or W are not part of the CDR3 here. Fields, in order: CDR3 protein, V gene, CDR3 length, J gene.

CDR3 protein: ASSLVGSVNTEAF; V gene: TRBV5-1; CDR3 length: 13; J gene: TRBJ1-1
CDR3 protein: SAPGAHSGSPLH; V gene: TRBV20-1; CDR3 length: 12; J gene: TRBJ1-6
CDR3 protein: ASSPGQSNSPLH; V gene: TRBV12-3/TRBV12-4; CDR3 length: 12; J gene: TRBJ1-6
CDR3 protein: ASSYEGLSSYNEQF; V gene: TRBV5-1; CDR3 length: 14; J gene: TRBJ2-1
CDR3 protein: ASSLRGAVQPQH; V gene: TRBV27; CDR3 length: 12; J gene: TRBJ1-5
CDR3 protein: SVEFKGTGELF; V gene: TRBV29-1; CDR3 length: 11; J gene: TRBJ2-2
CDR3 protein: ASSLGDRSLETQY; V gene: TRBV28; CDR3 length: 13; J gene: TRBJ2-5
CDR3 protein: AISEGQGGNQPQH; V gene: TRBV10-3; CDR3 length: 13; J gene: TRBJ1-5
CDR3 protein: ASSQGQGVADTQY; V gene: TRBV5-1; CDR3 length: 13; J gene: TRBJ2-3
CDR3 protein: ASSPRVGTDPYEQY; V gene: TRBV18; CDR3 length: 14; J gene: TRBJ2-7
CDR3 protein: ASTDISRDNYYEQY; V gene: TRBV10-2; CDR3 length: 14; J gene: TRBJ2-7
CDR3 protein: SARLLGISYNEQF; V gene: TRBV20-1; CDR3 length: 13; J gene: TRBJ2-1
CDR3 protein: ASTGFSYEQY; V gene: TRBV2; CDR3 length: 10; J gene: TRBJ2-7
CDR3 protein: ASSLARGSYEQY; V gene: TRBV7-2; CDR3 length: 12; J gene: TRBJ2-7
CDR3 protein: SAPDSGRTYEQY; V gene: TRBV20-1; CDR3 length: 12; J gene: TRBJ2-7
CDR3 protein: ASSLGTSGGADTQY; V gene: TRBV5-1; CDR3 length: 14; J gene: TRBJ2-3
CDR3 protein: ASSLIQSVEAF; V gene: TRBV5-1; CDR3 length: 11; J gene: TRBJ1-1
CDR3 protein: SAWDSHSGANVLT; V gene: TRBV20-1; CDR3 length: 13; J gene: TRBJ2-6
CDR3 protein: ASNGGTDTQY; V gene: TRBV6-5; CDR3 length: 10; J gene: TRBJ2-3
CDR3 protein: SASSGTGNYEQY; V gene: TRBV20-1; CDR3 length: 12; J gene: TRBJ2-7
CDR3 protein: ASRARGEAF; V gene: TRBV6-5; CDR3 length: 9; J gene: TRBJ1-1
CDR3 protein: ASSLVADYGYT; V gene: TRBV5-1; CDR3 length: 11; J gene: TRBJ1-2
CDR3 protein: ASSPGPRSAPLH; V gene: TRBV6-2/TRBV6-3; CDR3 length: 12; J gene: TRBJ1-6
CDR3 protein: ASNRGQGFYEQY; V gene: TRBV6-2/TRBV6-3; CDR3 length: 12; J gene: TRBJ2-7
CDR3 protein: ASRTPAGPQETQY; V gene: TRBV11-2; CDR3 length: 13; J gene: TRBJ2-5
CDR3 protein: ASSQGLRSGLEADTQY; V gene: TRBV4-2; CDR3 length: 16; J gene: TRBJ2-3
CDR3 protein: ASSPIGQGVIRGYT; V gene: TRBV27; CDR3 length: 14; J gene: TRBJ1-2
CDR3 protein: ATSATSGRSLSYNEQF; V gene: TRBV24-1; CDR3 length: 16; J gene: TRBJ2-1
CDR3 protein: SARLTGPTEAF; V gene: TRBV20-1; CDR3 length: 11; J gene: TRBJ1-1
CDR3 protein: ASSLTGVHTPLH; V gene: TRBV7-2; CDR3 length: 12; J gene: TRBJ1-6
CDR3 protein: ASSYRFLAEIPSTDTQY; V gene: TRBV6-5; CDR3 length: 17; J gene: TRBJ2-3
CDR3 protein: SVFAGVGSYEQY; V gene: TRBV29-1; CDR3 length: 12; J gene: TRBJ2-7
CDR3 protein: ASGQVQDTQY; V gene: TRBV10-3; CDR3 length: 10; J gene: TRBJ2-3
CDR3 protein: ASSLEGGGAMNTEAF; V gene: TRBV5-1; CDR3 length: 15; J gene: TRBJ1-1
CDR3 protein: SGTSGRALGNEQF; V gene: TRBV29-1; CDR3 length: 13; J gene: TRBJ2-1
CDR3 protein: SVGDTSGRETQY; V gene: TRBV29-1; CDR3 length: 12; J gene: TRBJ2-5
CDR3 protein: SVTGTNEQY; V gene: TRBV29-1; CDR3 length: 9; J gene: TRBJ2-7
CDR3 protein: ASRPGQTYTDTQY; V gene: TRBV6-1; CDR3 length: 13; J gene: TRBJ2-3
CDR3 protein: ASSLDAPKYNEQF; V gene: TRBV5-1; CDR3 length: 13; J gene: TRBJ2-1
CDR3 protein: ASSLGPTLSYSSGQGIYNEQF; V gene: TRBV5-4; CDR3 length: 21; J gene: TRBJ2-1
CDR3 protein: ASSQDRGAYEQY; V gene: TRBV4-1; CDR3 length: 12; J gene: TRBJ2-7
CDR3 protein: ASSPLLAGGENTGELF; V gene: TRBV11-2; CDR3 length: 16; J gene: TRBJ2-2
CDR3 protein: ASSMAGFLAASYEQY; V gene: TRBV7-9; CDR3 length: 15; J gene: TRBJ2-7
CDR3 protein: ASSFSTGSNSPLH; V gene: TRBV6-5; CDR3 length: 13; J gene: TRBJ1-6
CDR3 protein: ASSRGTTTNEKLF; V gene: TRBV4-1; CDR3 length: 13; J gene: TRBJ1-4
CDR3 protein: ATSRDRGYQETQY; V gene: TRBV15; CDR3 length: 13; J gene: TRBJ2-5
CDR3 protein: SARDLGQGVNTEAF; V gene: TRBV20-1; CDR3 length: 14; J gene: TRBJ1-1
CDR3 protein: ASSQYLAGGNNEQF; V gene: TRBV4-1; CDR3 length: 14; J gene: TRBJ2-1
CDR3 protein: ASSYLVRVGERGNEQF; V gene: TRBV6-2/TRBV6-3; CDR3 length: 16; J gene: TRBJ2-1
CDR3 protein: ASSRADTQY; V gene: TRBV6-5; CDR3 length: 9; J gene: TRBJ2-3
CDR3 protein: ASKILAGVGELF; V gene: TRBV27; CDR3 length: 12; J gene: TRBJ2-2
CDR3 protein: ASSLASGNEQY; V gene: TRBV5-1; CDR3 length: 11; J gene: TRBJ2-7
CDR3 protein: AWTGQTNTEAF; V gene: TRBV30; CDR3 length: 11; J gene: TRBJ1-1
CDR3 protein: ASSGSRSEAF; V gene: TRBV7-9; CDR3 length: 10; J gene: TRBJ1-1